The rows below give T cell receptor beta chains drawn from one sample of a study of T-cell reconstitution after alpha-beta-depleted transplantation in children. TCRdb re-called the PCR reads through MiXCR, storing one row per CDR3 protein. The sample lists about 47,000 distinct CDR3 sequences, roughly 50% occurring once. Sequenced material: peripheral blood, taken before TCRalphabeta/CD19-depleted stem cell transplant. Every receptor here comes from a boy in the first two years of life with SCID, due to receive a stem cell transplant. Both conserved end residues are part of each CDR3. D genes are given only for firm matches. Size tells how often a clone was seen (once, few, many) or the class of an expanded clone, and some rows leave it out.

.	.	TRBV5-1	TRBJ2-5	CASSWTDLLETQYF	TGCGCCAGCAGCTGGACAGATCTCCTGGAGACCCAGTACTTC
.	.	TRBV12-3/TRBV12-4	TRBJ1-5	CASSLSGDNQPQHF	TGTGCCAGCAGTTTATCTGGGGACAATCAGCCCCAGCATTTT
.	few	TRBV27	TRBJ1-6	CASSPGQLDNSPLHF	TGTGCCAGCAGTCCCGGACAGCTTGATAATTCACCCCTCCACTTT
.	once	TRBV20-1	TRBJ2-5	CSASIGTETQYF	TGCAGTGCTAGCATAGGGACCGAGACCCAGTACTTC
.	.	TRBV29-1	TRBJ2-2	CSVEEVRGTGELFF	TGCAGCGTTGAAGAAGTCCGGGGAACCGGGGAGCTGTTTTTT
.	many	TRBV5-4	TRBJ1-1	CASSLRIGGEAFF	TGTGCCAGCAGCTTGCGCATCGGGGGTGAAGCTTTCTTT
.	.	TRBV5-1	TRBJ2-1	CASSLDPGLHYNEQFF	TGCGCCAGCAGCTTGGACCCAGGGTTGCACTACAATGAGCAGTTCTTC
.	many	TRBV12-3/TRBV12-4	TRBJ1-5	CASSSNSNQPQHF	TGTGCCAGCAGTTCGAATAGCAATCAGCCCCAGCATTTT
TRBD1	once	TRBV14	TRBJ1-1	CASTTGGMNTEAFF	TGTGCCAGCACGACAGGGGGAATGAACACTGAAGCTTTCTTT
.	few	TRBV5-1	TRBJ1-1	CASSLHQNTEAFF	TGCGCCAGCAGCCTACACCAGAACACTGAAGCTTTCTTT
TRBD1	many	TRBV24-1	TRBJ2-7	CATSDPGTGGNF	TGTGCCACCAGTGACCCCGGGACAGGGGGAAACTTC
TRBD1	.	TRBV12-3/TRBV12-4	TRBJ2-5	CASSRDSGETQYF	TGTGCCAGCAGCCGGGACAGTGGAGAGACCCAGTACTTC
TRBD2	.	TRBV12-3/TRBV12-4	TRBJ2-1	CASSLTRLAGAEEQFF	TGTGCCAGCAGTTTAACCCGACTAGCGGGGGCGGAAGAGCAGTTCTTC
TRBD2	once	TRBV15	TRBJ2-7	CATSRGDGGFSYEQYF	TGTGCCACCAGCAGAGGTGACGGGGGGTTCTCCTACGAGCAGTACTTC
.	.	TRBV20-1	TRBJ1-4	CSAREYRATNEKLFF	TGCAGTGCTAGAGAATATAGAGCAACTAATGAAAAACTGTTTTTT
TRBD1	once	TRBV20-1	TRBJ2-5	CSATLGTEGETQYF	TGCAGTGCTACCCTCGGGACAGAGGGCGAGACCCAGTACTTC
.	.	TRBV5-1	TRBJ1-1	CASSPGSNTEAFF	TGCGCCAGCAGCCCCGGTTCGAACACTGAAGCTTTCTTT
TRBD2	few	TRBV20-1	TRBJ2-3	CSADTFSSSGAVRDTQYF	TGCAGTGCTGACACCTTTTCGAGTAGCGGGGCGGTCCGGGATACGCAGTATTTT
TRBD1	few	TRBV9	TRBJ2-7	CASSVDVTGVNEQYF	TGTGCCAGCAGCGTAGATGTAACAGGGGTGAACGAGCAGTACTTC
.	.	TRBV7-6	TRBJ1-5	CASSLDGSNQPQHF	TGTGCCAGCAGCTTAGACGGTAGCAATCAGCCCCAGCATTTT
.	many	TRBV24-1	TRBJ2-7	CATSIGGTGEQYF	TGTGCCACCAGCATTGGGGGAACAGGAGAGCAGTACTTC
.	.	TRBV3-1	TRBJ2-3	CASSLLATGDTQYF	TGTGCCAGCAGCCTACTAGCCACCGGGGATACGCAGTATTTT
.	.	TRBV7-2	TRBJ2-1	CASSLVNEQFF	TGTGCCAGCAGCTTAGTCAATGAGCAGTTCTTC
.	many	TRBV12-3/TRBV12-4	TRBJ2-1	CASSGPLSDRKGSYNEQFF	TGTGCCAGCAGTGGGCCTCTTTCGGACAGAAAAGGCTCCTACAATGAGCAGTTCTTC
.	.	TRBV5-6	TRBJ2-7	CASSLISSPSYEQYF	TGTGCCAGCAGCTTGATCTCTTCCCCTTCCTACGAGCAGTACTTC
TRBD2	many	TRBV28	TRBJ2-7	CASSLGLTSGSSYEQYF	TGTGCCAGCAGTTTAGGGTTGACTAGCGGGAGTTCCTACGAGCAGTACTTC
.	.	TRBV5-4	TRBJ2-5	CASSLRPRGRETQYF	TGTGCCAGCAGCTTAAGGCCTCGGGGTCGGGAGACCCAGTACTTC
.	many	TRBV7-9	TRBJ2-3	CASSSDGGLDTQYF	TGTGCCAGCAGCTCGGACGGGGGGCTAGATACGCAGTATTTT
.	few	TRBV20-1	TRBJ1-1	CSATRSTEAFF	TGCAGTGCAACGAGAAGCACTGAAGCTTTCTTT
.	.	TRBV20-1	TRBJ2-7	CSARPPEGSYEQYF	TGCAGTGCTAGACCCCCGGAGGGCTCCTACGAGCAGTACTTC
TRBD1	.	TRBV11-1	TRBJ1-1	CASSRDRNTEAFF	TGTGCCAGCAGCCGGGACAGAAACACTGAAGCTTTCTTT
.	.	TRBV4-1	TRBJ2-1	CASSPWAGATNNEQFF	TGCGCCAGCAGCCCCTGGGCAGGGGCGACTAACAATGAGCAGTTCTTC
TRBD2	.	TRBV20-1	TRBJ2-1	CSARDLSRTSGGISSYNEQFF	TGCAGTGCTAGAGATCTGTCGAGGACTAGCGGGGGGATCAGCTCCTACAATGAGCAGTTCTTC
.	.	TRBV20-1	TRBJ1-1	CSAQGPQNTEAFF	TGCAGTGCCCAAGGACCACAGAACACTGAAGCTTTCTTT
TRBD2	.	TRBV6-1	TRBJ2-5	CASSEAVSGGQETQYF	TGTGCCAGCAGTGAAGCGGTTAGCGGGGGCCAAGAGACCCAGTACTTC
TRBD2	.	TRBV7-9	TRBJ2-5	CAGGTSGVQETQYF	TGTGCCGGGGGGACTAGCGGGGTCCAAGAGACCCAGTACTTC
TRBD1	.	TRBV29-1	TRBJ2-5	CSVGQPGQGSFQTQYF	TGCAGCGTTGGACAACCGGGACAGGGTAGTTTTCAGACCCAGTACTTC
TRBD1	.	TRBV7-3	TRBJ2-5	CASSLKDRGETQYF	TGTGCCAGCAGCTTAAAGGACAGGGGAGAGACCCAGTACTTC
TRBD2	.	TRBV2	TRBJ2-3	CASSWGLAGGPHTDTQYF	TGTGCCAGCAGCTGGGGACTAGCGGGGGGGCCTCACACAGATACGCAGTATTTT
TRBD1	.	TRBV11-2	TRBJ2-6	CASSLTGTGGGSGANVLTF	TGTGCCAGCAGCTTGACCGGGACAGGGGGCGGCTCTGGGGCCAACGTCCTGACTTTC
TRBD2	.	TRBV20-1	TRBJ2-2	CSARGLAGRRNTGELFF	TGCAGTGCTAGAGGGCTAGCGGGGCGCAGGAACACCGGGGAGCTGTTTTTT
.	few	TRBV20-1	TRBJ1-6	CSAGDVGWDSPLHF	TGCAGTGCTGGGGACGTTGGATGGGATTCACCCCTCCACTTT
.	few	TRBV28	TRBJ2-5	CASSVLEGEETQYF	TGTGCCAGCAGTGTCCTTGAAGGGGAAGAGACCCAGTACTTC
TRBD1	.	TRBV29-1	TRBJ2-2	CSAGTGTPGELFF	TGCAGCGCCGGGACAGGGACCCCCGGGGAGCTGTTTTTT
.	.	TRBV7-2	TRBJ2-3	CASSPQAVPLADTQYF	TGTGCCAGCAGCCCTCAGGCAGTTCCCCTGGCAGATACGCAGTATTTT
.	few	TRBV9	TRBJ2-1	CASSSSHEQFF	TGTGCCAGCAGCTCCAGCCATGAGCAGTTCTTC
TRBD2	few	TRBV4-3	TRBJ2-5	CASSRRTSGAQETQYF	TGCGCCAGCAGCCGGCGGACTAGCGGGGCCCAAGAGACCCAGTACTTC
.	.	TRBV9	TRBJ2-3	CASSLRTNTDTQYF	TGTGCCAGCAGCCTGCGGACCAACACAGATACGCAGTATTTT
.	few	TRBV4-1	TRBJ2-1	CASSQVRLTRSYNEQFF	TGCGCCAGCAGCCAAGTTCGACTCACACGATCCTACAATGAGCAGTTCTTC
.	few	TRBV6-2/TRBV6-3	TRBJ1-2	CASSYEWRVTYGYTF	TGTGCCAGCAGTTACGAATGGAGGGTTACCTATGGCTACACCTTC
.	medium-sized	TRBV7-8	TRBJ1-1	CASSLESGADMNTEAFF	TGTGCCAGCAGCTTAGAGTCTGGGGCCGACATGAACACTGAAGCTTTCTTT
TRBD1	few	TRBV20-1	TRBJ2-6	CSAVSDRKFSGANVLTF	TGCAGTGCGGTTTCGGACAGGAAGTTCTCTGGGGCCAACGTCCTGACTTTC
.	.	TRBV2	TRBJ1-1	CASSVGRDYTEAFF	TGTGCCAGCAGTGTAGGCAGGGACTACACTGAAGCTTTCTTT
.	once	TRBV5-6	TRBJ1-1	CASSFLQDQNTEAFF	TGTGCCAGCAGCTTCCTACAGGATCAGAACACTGAAGCTTTCTTT
.	few	TRBV7-6	TRBJ1-4	CASARTATNEKLFF	TGTGCCAGCGCTCGAACTGCAACTAATGAAAAACTGTTTTTT
.	.	TRBV5-5	TRBJ1-1	CASSLAPQGGAFF	TGTGCCAGCAGCTTGGCTCCACAAGGCGGGGCTTTCTTT
.	.	TRBV6-2/TRBV6-3	TRBJ1-2	CASSNSPYGYTF	TGTGCCAGCAGTAACTCGCCCTATGGCTACACCTTC